This T cell receptor beta chain was recovered during a study of CD8+ T cells in alopecia areata (dated by TCRdb to the late 2010s). Regarding the complete study: In both human patients and the C3H/HeJ mouse model, the study applied high-throughput TCRbeta sequencing to look at T cell clonal expansion in alopecia areata. Clonality in the scalp was compared among normal scalp (n=4), patchy alopecia areata scalp (n=8), and alopecia totalis/universalis scalp (n=8). The RNA source kit depended on sample type: the PAXgene miRNA kit for fixed scalp, the miRNeasy kit for PBMCs, and the RNeasy kit for mouse skin. immunoSEQ multiplex PCR using 35 Vbeta forward primers and 13 Jbeta reverse primers was used to amplify TCRbeta CDR3 regions. Scalp tissue and sorted CD4+ and CD8+ peripheral blood T cells from patchy and totalis/universalis alopecia areata patients and from healthy controls were covered by human TCRbeta sequencing.

Preparation of the library involved the immunoSEQ multiplex PCR assay. To provide template for TCR sequencing, every sample had RNA extracted and reverse transcribed into cDNA. SuperScript III was used for first-strand cDNA synthesis, primed with a 2:1 mix of oligo-dT and random hexamers. A synthetic immune receptor repertoire was used to assess amplification bias, and residual bias was removed computationally. On the study's bioinformatics: Raw reads were preprocessed to remove errors, and CDR3 was defined by IMGT conventions from the conserved cysteine to phenylalanine. Clonality was computed as 1 minus the Shannon entropy, with the entropy normalized by log2 of the number of productive unique TCRs. CD4 or CD8 identity of scalp clones was inferred by cross-referencing scalp TCRbeta sequences with sorted blood CD4 and CD8 repertoires. TCRdb provides this immuneACCESS table in a form limited to in-frame rearrangements. Some clones are lacking; in checked studies, under half of them reflect an unresolved V gene, and why the rest are absent is not known. The DNA gave D and trimming, while V, J and clone size come from that table. The sample contains more than 95,000 clones, roughly 50% of them found a single time. The ten most abundant clones make up roughly a tenth of the sample.

The germline V gene supplies CDR1 ENHRY and CDR2 SYGVKD. The CDR3 contains 12 residues, cysteine and phenylalanine counted. Here the CDR3 DNA is all that survives: 36 bases in frame from base 1. V and J are truncated by 3 bases and 5 bases respectively, leaving an intervening sequence of 7 bases. What the study reported, not specific to this receptor: Unlike mouse skin, which is dominated by gammadelta T cells, normal human skin has resident alphabeta T cells that are also sequenced, and this complicates analysis of the scalp TCR repertoire. TCR sequences shared between patients were less clear than in mice, possibly partly because of HLA diversity in the patient population. Compared with normal scalp, lesional scalp, particularly in alopecia totalis/universalis, had higher clonality and more expanded CD8+ clones, which suggests antigenic drive.

This clone was seen more than once but under ten times. What this receptor recognizes is not known. Base quality data are lacking; no much larger clone is found one base away. Lesional scalp punch biopsies and peripheral blood were obtained from alopecia areata patients. PBMCs were isolated by density centrifugation and stained for CD3, CD4 and CD8, after which CD4+ and CD8+ T cells were sorted on a FACSAria. As part of a multicenter biomarker study, untreated alopecia areata patients were recruited. For roughly 5 biomarker-study patients, blood CD8+ T cells were further sorted into NKG2D-low and NKG2D-high fractions.

The sequence was obtained from a human donor with alopecia areata. The chain uses TRBV10-3 and TRBJ2-5; no D gene is confidently identified. The specimen was NKG2D-low CD8+ T cells sorted from blood. Read against the paper, the sample's cell subset or site label means: sorted CD8+ NKG2D-low blood T cells. The CDR3 region has the sequence CAISEAGETQYF. The sequence in DNA is TGTGCCATCAGTGAAGCCGGGGAGACCCAGTACTTC.